This is a list of T cell receptor beta chains from one sample in a study of cytomegalovirus exposure and HLA in healthy donors. Libraries were prepared by immunoSEQ multiplex PCR; TCRdb keeps only in-frame clonotypes and omits some of them. Among 150,000 to 200,000 clones listed, around three quarters were seen once. Material for sequencing was PBMCs. The receptors originated from a woman in her 30s in good health and CMV-seronegative. Both conserved end residues are part of each CDR3. The D gene is left open where the match is weak. The listing skips clone size in some rows; elsewhere it reads once, few, many or a size class.

CASSPRGIGTGSSEAFF | TGTGCCAGCAGTCCCCGGGGGATAGGGACCGGATCATCTGAAGCTTTCTTT | TRBJ1-1 | NA | NA | TRBV27
CSVEGDRGREQYF | TGCAGCGTTGAAGGGGACAGGGGGCGCGAGCAGTACTTC | TRBJ2-7 | NA | TRBD1 | TRBV29-1
CASSFHRGQHNEQFF | TGTGCCAGCAGCTTCCACAGGGGGCAGCACAATGAGCAGTTCTTC | TRBJ2-1 | once | TRBD1 | TRBV11-2
CASRRGGSSYEQYF | TGTGCCAGCCGACGGGGCGGGAGCTCCTACGAGCAGTACTTC | TRBJ2-7 | NA | TRBD2 | TRBV6-5
CASSLVRDRDNEQFF | TGTGCCAGCAGCTTAGTCCGGGACAGGGACAATGAGCAGTTCTTC | TRBJ2-1 | few | TRBD1 | TRBV7-2
CASSGMGSGRRQEQFF | TGTGCCAGCAGCGGGATGGGTAGCGGGAGACGTCAGGAGCAGTTCTTC | TRBJ2-1 | few | TRBD2 | TRBV5-4
CASSFGQTTEAFF | TGTGCCAGCAGTTTTGGGCAGACCACTGAAGCTTTCTTT | TRBJ1-1 | NA | NA | TRBV27
CASSTLAGGPADTQYF | TGTGCCAGCTCAACACTAGCGGGGGGGCCCGCAGATACGCAGTATTTT | TRBJ2-3 | NA | TRBD2 | TRBV18
CASSQGRGRYEQYF | TGCGCCAGCAGCCAAGGAAGGGGCCGGTACGAGCAGTACTTC | TRBJ2-7 | few | NA | TRBV4-3
CASSDTGELFF | TGCGCCAGCAGCGACACCGGGGAGCTGTTTTTT | TRBJ2-2 | NA | NA | TRBV10-1
CASKLMTGYPDEQYF | TGCGCCAGCAAACTGATGACAGGGTATCCCGACGAGCAGTACTTC | TRBJ2-7 | NA | TRBD1 | TRBV10-1
CASSLGQGVGYTF | TGTGCCAGCAGTTTGGGGCAGGGCGTTGGCTACACCTTC | TRBJ1-2 | few | NA | TRBV6-5
CASTPGVGLYNEQFF | TGTGCCAGCACCCCGGGGGTGGGGCTCTACAATGAGCAGTTCTTC | TRBJ2-1 | once | NA | TRBV6-5
CASSALTGGETQYF | TGTGCCAGCAGCGCCCTTACGGGGGGGGAGACCCAGTACTTC | TRBJ2-5 | once | TRBD2 | TRBV5-6
CSATQGQSNYGYTF | TGCAGCGCGACACAGGGCCAGTCTAACTATGGCTACACCTTC | TRBJ1-2 | NA | NA | TRBV29-1
CASSQADSWNTEAFF | TGCGCCAGCAGCCAAGCGGACAGCTGGAACACTGAAGCTTTCTTT | TRBJ1-1 | NA | NA | TRBV4-1
CASSIRGRGPENTGELFF | TGTGCCAGTAGTATTCGAGGAAGGGGGCCCGAGAACACCGGGGAGCTGTTTTTT | TRBJ2-2 | NA | TRBD1 | TRBV19
CASSQDAVAGGRVKYNEQFF | TGCGCCAGCAGCCAAGACGCGGTAGCGGGAGGGCGGGTGAAATACAATGAGCAGTTCTTC | TRBJ2-1 | NA | TRBD2 | TRBV4-3
CASSPRRVPGSAQHF | TGTGCCAGTAGTCCTCGGCGTGTCCCGGGGTCGGCCCAGCATTTT | TRBJ1-5 | NA | NA | TRBV19
CASSPLLSEDTEAFF | TGTGCCAGCAGCCCCCTACTTTCAGAGGACACTGAAGCTTTCTTT | TRBJ1-1 | NA | NA | TRBV7-3
CASSVSGTSYYEQYF | TGTGCCAGCAGCGTCTCCGGGACTTCATACTACGAGCAGTACTTC | TRBJ2-7 | NA | NA | TRBV9
CASSRAGTGIYEQYF | TGTGCCAGCAGCCGTGCCGGGACAGGGATCTACGAGCAGTACTTC | TRBJ2-7 | NA | TRBD1 | TRBV9
CASSNSQTGTPYQPQHF | TGTGCCAGCAGCAATTCGCAAACCGGGACACCATATCAGCCCCAGCATTTT | TRBJ1-5 | NA | NA | TRBV21-1
CASSEVVGRTPSYEQYF | TGTGCCAGCAGTGAAGTTGTTGGCCGTACCCCTTCTTACGAGCAGTACTTC | TRBJ2-7 | once | NA | TRBV2
CASTPFRGYNSPLHF | TGTGCCAGCACTCCTTTTAGGGGGTATAATTCACCCCTCCACTTT | TRBJ1-6 | NA | NA | TRBV6-1
CASSKVLGRANTGELFF | TGTGCCAGCAGCAAAGTGCTAGGCAGAGCGAACACCGGGGAGCTGTTTTTT | TRBJ2-2 | NA | NA | TRBV21-1
CASASFETGELFF | TGTGCCAGTGCTTCATTCGAGACCGGGGAGCTGTTTTTT | TRBJ2-2 | NA | NA | TRBV11-2